This T cell receptor beta chain was retrieved from a study of tissue T cells after allogeneic stem cell transplantation. About the research overall: Steroid-refractory graft-versus-host disease after allogeneic hematopoietic cell transplant qualified adults for prospective research-autopsy enrollment. Study-wide points: Alloreactivity or antigen specificity of tissue TCRs was not determined; some clones might be host cells.

Of note for this clone: Its target is unknown.

Trimming pared 7 bases from V and 4 bases from J, leaving 16 bases between. The germline V gene encodes CDR1 SGHAT and CDR2 FQNNGV. The CDR3 totals 14 residues. The method was immunoSEQ multiplex PCR; TCRdb's version includes in-frame clones alone and lacks a portion of them. Of 28,000 or so clones detected, roughly nine tenths appear once; the ten largest clones hold approximately 2%. This TCR was recovered from a male donor at least 60 years old who later had graft-versus-host disease after an allogeneic stem cell transplant. The chain couples TRBV11-2 to TRBJ1-2; D remains ambiguous. The sequencing here drew on blood, taken before transplantation. In DNA, the CDR3 is TGTGCCAGCACCCTGAGTCCCGGGATCTATGGCTACACCTTC. Translated: CASTLSPGIYGYTF.